The rows below give T cell receptor beta chains drawn from one sample of a study of blood T cell repertoires in COVID-19. Here immunoSEQ multiplex PCR was the method, and the copy in TCRdb shows in-frame clones only, minus some. The sample holds 150,000 to 200,000 clones; more than 75% are singletons and the top ten take 15% to 20%. Specimen: peripheral blood. All receptors derive from a person between 65 and 79 years old with COVID-19, enrolled during active disease. Both conserved end residues are part of each CDR3.

j_gene | v_gene | CDR3aa
TRBJ2-2 | TRBV6-1 | CASSEVGGTGELFF
TRBJ1-1 | TRBV19 | CASSAPSWANTEAFF
TRBJ2-7 | TRBV9 | CASSVEEGPYEQYF
TRBJ2-5 | TRBV6-5 | CASSYSGTAQETQYF
TRBJ2-2 | TRBV2 | CASSRSGNTGELFF
TRBJ1-1 | TRBV29-1 | CSVGFRGDTEAFF
TRBJ2-1 | TRBV4-1 | CASSPSPSGYYNEQFF
TRBJ1-1 | TRBV19 | CASSEGYYSEAFF
TRBJ2-2 | TRBV7-2 | CASSWDLYTGELFF
TRBJ1-6 | TRBV7-2 | CASSLAARASPLHF
TRBJ1-3 | TRBV7-8 | CASSPYRAGNTIYF
TRBJ2-2 | TRBV3-1/TRBV3-2 | CASSQEKGPVRAGELFF
TRBJ1-2 | TRBV9 | CASSVGPEGFGYTF
TRBJ1-6 | TRBV19 | CASTYAGTGNSYNSPLHF
TRBJ2-1 | TRBV7-2 | CASSPSGRNLYNEQFF